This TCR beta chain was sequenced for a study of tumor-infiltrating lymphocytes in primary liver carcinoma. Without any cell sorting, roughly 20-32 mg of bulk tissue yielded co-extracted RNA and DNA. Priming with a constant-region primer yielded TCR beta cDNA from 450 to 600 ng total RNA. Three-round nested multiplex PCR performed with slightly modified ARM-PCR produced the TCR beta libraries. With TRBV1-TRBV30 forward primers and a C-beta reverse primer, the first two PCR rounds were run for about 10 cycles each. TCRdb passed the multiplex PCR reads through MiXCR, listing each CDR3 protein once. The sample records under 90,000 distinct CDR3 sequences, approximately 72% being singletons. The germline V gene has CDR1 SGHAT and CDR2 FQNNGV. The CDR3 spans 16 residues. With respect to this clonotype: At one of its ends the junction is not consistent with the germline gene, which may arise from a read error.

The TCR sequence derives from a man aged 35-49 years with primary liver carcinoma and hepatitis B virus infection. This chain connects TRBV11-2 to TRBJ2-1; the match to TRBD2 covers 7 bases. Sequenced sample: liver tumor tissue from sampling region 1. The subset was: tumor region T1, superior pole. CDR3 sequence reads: CASSSRPSGTICEQFF. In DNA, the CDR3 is TGTGCCAGTAGCTCGCGCCCCAGCGGGACGATCTGTGAGCAGTTTTTC.